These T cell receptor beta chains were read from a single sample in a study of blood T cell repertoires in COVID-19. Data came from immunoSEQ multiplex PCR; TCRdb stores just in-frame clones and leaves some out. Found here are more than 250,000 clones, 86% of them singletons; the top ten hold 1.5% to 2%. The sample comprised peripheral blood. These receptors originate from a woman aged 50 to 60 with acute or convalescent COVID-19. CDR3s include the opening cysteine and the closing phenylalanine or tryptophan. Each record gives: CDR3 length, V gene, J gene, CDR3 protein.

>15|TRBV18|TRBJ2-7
CASSPGTHPGVEQYF
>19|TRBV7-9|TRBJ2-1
CASTYTELAVSQKPNEQFF
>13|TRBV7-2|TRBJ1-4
CASSLTLQEKLFF
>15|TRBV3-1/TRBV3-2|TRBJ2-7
CASSQGGQGGYEQYF
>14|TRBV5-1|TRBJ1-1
CASRDGGLITEAFF
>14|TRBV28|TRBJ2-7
CASLRLADSYEQYF
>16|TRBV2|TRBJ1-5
CASSATGGPISQPQHF
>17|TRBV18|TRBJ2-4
CASSPISGTIKENIQYF
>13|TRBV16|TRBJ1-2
CASSPRTGWSYTF
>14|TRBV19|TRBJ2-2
CATIAGVSTGELFF
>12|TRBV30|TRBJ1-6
CAWSPVNSPLHF
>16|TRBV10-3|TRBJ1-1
CAISTLKGLGNTEAFF
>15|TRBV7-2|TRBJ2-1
CASSYDRVSYNEQFF